These 18 T cell receptor beta chains share one sample of origin, sequenced in a study of T cells in narcolepsy. The assay was immunoSEQ multiplex PCR, and TCRdb's table has in-frame clones only and misses some. The data show around 32,000 clones, around 83% seen once. Sequencing was carried out using CD45RA- memory CD4+ T cells from PBMCs. The receptors originated from a human donor with narcolepsy.

The rearrangement links TRBV11-2 to TRBJ2-7, with D perhaps TRBD2 (6 bases). CDR3 length: 16 residues. V was clipped by 1 base and J by 2 bases, with 15 bases between them. Germline V gene lookup returns CDR1 SGHAT and CDR2 FQNNGV. The CDR3 nucleotides read TGTGCCAGCAGCTTAGCGCCGGGGGTAGGGGCCTACGAGCAGTACTTC. It codes for CASSLAPGVGAYEQYF.

The V and J genes are TRBV18 and TRBJ2-7, with D unclear. This CDR3 spans 13 amino acids. Deletions cut 0 bases from V and 5 bases from J, with 8 bases between. CDR1 and CDR2 (germline): KGHSH, LQKENI. CDR3 coding DNA: TGTGCCAGCTCACCACCGGTTCGGGACGAGCAGTACTTC. Its translation: CASSPPVRDEQYF.

This clone was seen just once. This chain uses TRBV5-1 with TRBJ2-1, with D tentatively TRBD1 (6 bases). The CDR3 spans 15 residues. Trimming pared 4 bases from V and 0 bases from J, leaving 11 bases between. The germline V gene encodes CDR1 SGHRS and CDR2 YFSETQ. Written as DNA, the CDR3 is TGCGCCAGCAGCACCACAGGGAGCTCCTACAATGAGCAGTTCTTC. Translating gives CASSTTGSSYNEQFF.

The genes are TRBV5-5 and TRBJ2-3; maybe TRBD2 (6 bases). The V and J ends lost 2 bases and 5 bases respectively, with 9 bases between them. CDR1 SGHKS and CDR2 YYEKEE come from the germline V gene (reference sequence). This CDR3 is built from 13 residues. CDR3 loop: CASSLRGGDTQYF. CDR3 sequence (DNA): TGTGCCAGCAGCTTACGGGGAGGAGATACGCAGTATTTT. The variable domain in full, with the rest retrieved from reference TRBV5-5 and TRBJ2-3, is DAGVTQSPTHLIKTRGQQVTLRCSPISGHKSVSWYQQVLGQGPQFIFQYYEKEERGRGNFPDRFSARQFPNYSSELNVNALLLGDSALYLCASSLRGGDTQYFGPGTRLTVL.

This chain connects TRBV9 to TRBJ2-2, with D hard to call. The V gene lost 0 bases and the J gene lost 7 bases, with 10 bases spanning the gap. From germline, CDR1 is SGDLS and CDR2 YYNGEE. The CDR3 length is 14 residues. CDR3 DNA: TGTGCCAGCAGCGTAGATGGGGTGGGCGGGGAGCTGTTTTTT. The encoded protein is CASSVDGVGGELFF.

The chain recombines TRBV27 with TRBJ1-1; 8 nucleotides align to TRBD1. Trimming took 5 bases from V and 1 from J; bases not matched to a gene: 6. CDR1 is MNHEY and CDR2 is SMNVEV in the germline V gene (reference sequence). The CDR3 extends over 15 amino acids. The CDR3 DNA reads as TGTGCCAGCAGTCCTCAGGGGGCTTGGAACACTGAAGCTTTCTTT. Translated, it gives CASSPQGAWNTEAFF.

V usage is TRBV5-4 and J usage is TRBJ1-2; no firm D call. Between the trimmed V and J ends, which lost 2 bases and 1 base, there was a span of 12 bases. CDR3 length: 15 amino acids. From germline, CDR1 is SGHNT and CDR2 YYREEE (reference sequence). The CDR3 sequence: CASSFRLGVNYGYTF. The CDR3 DNA follows: TGTGCCAGCAGCTTCAGGCTCGGAGTTAACTATGGCTACACCTTC.

J is TRBJ2-7 and V is TRBV6-6; D may correspond to TRBD1 or TRBD2 (5 bases each). The V end was cut by 5 bases, the J end by 3 bases, with 14 bases between. Germline V gene sequence: CDR1 MNHNY, CDR2 SVGAGI (reference sequence). The CDR3 contains 14 residues. The CDR3 sequence: CASSGWDAGYEQYF. CDR3 nucleotide sequence: TGTGCCAGCAGTGGGTGGGACGCGGGCTACGAGCAGTACTTC.

The chain is built from TRBV29-1 and TRBJ1-1, with D possibly being TRBD1 (6 bases). The V end lost 7 bases, the J end lost 5 bases, and 14 bases lay between the germline ends. CDR1 is SQVTM and CDR2 is ANQGSEA in the germline V gene. The CDR3 is 12 residues long. CDR3 protein: CSGGTPGTEAFF. The CDR3 region has the DNA TGCAGCGGGGGGACACCGGGGACTGAAGCTTTCTTT. The full variable domain, with the rest looked up from reference TRBV29-1 and TRBJ1-1, is SAVISQKPSRDICQRGTSLTIQCQVDSQVTMMFWYRQQPGQSLTLIATANQGSEATYESGFVIDKFPISRPNLTFSTLTVSNMSPEDSSIYLCSGGTPGTEAFFGQGTRLTVV.

This clone appeared a few times. The rearrangement links TRBV7-8 to TRBJ2-5; 9 positions match TRBD2. J gave up 5 bases and V 5 bases, and 12 bases lay outside the gene matches. The CDR3 consists of 16 residues. Germline values: CDR1 SGHVS, CDR2 FQNEAQ. The CDR3 DNA sequence: TGTGCCAGCAGCCCCAGTGGCGGGGGGGCCTTGGAGACCCAGTACTTC. Its translation: CASSPSGGGALETQYF.

This chain uses TRBV19 with TRBJ1-1; D not resolved. From germline, CDR1 is LNHDA and CDR2 SQIVND (reference sequence). V gave up 7 bases and J gave up 1 base, with 16 bases separating them. The CDR3 consists of 15 residues. The CDR3 loop reads CASKPVALGNTEAFF. The CDR3 coding sequence is TGTGCCAGTAAACCCGTGGCGCTCGGGAACACTGAAGCTTTCTTT.

The V gene is TRBV5-4, the J gene TRBJ1-1, with D hard to call. Germline values: CDR1 SGHNT, CDR2 YYREEE (reference sequence). V lost 1 base, J lost 1 base, and 8 bases lay in between. The CDR3 is 14 residues long. In DNA, the CDR3 is TGTGCCAGCAGCTTGTCAGCCGCGAACACTGAAGCTTTCTTT. Translation: CASSLSAANTEAFF.

The CDR3 DNA reads TGTGCCAGCAGTGAATTCGCTCGGGCCGGCAGCTCCTATAATTCACCCCTCCACTTT. It translates to CASSEFARAGSSYNSPLHF. This sequence joins TRBV6-1 and TRBJ1-6, with D uncertain. With 2 bases removed from V and 0 bases from J, the gap between germline ends came to 17 bases. The V gene's germline CDR1 is MNHNS and CDR2 SASEGT. This CDR3 is 19 amino acids long.

V is TRBV5-6 and J is TRBJ1-1, with unresolved D. Trimming stripped 2 bases from V and 6 bases from J, with 17 bases between. Germline assignment: CDR1 SGHDT and CDR2 YYEEEE. The CDR3 totals 15 residues. The CDR3 DNA sequence: TGTGCCAGCAGCTTAGAGACAACCCCAGGCGCTGAAGCTTTCTTT. It codes for CASSLETTPGAEAFF.

This clone was seen a single time. This rearrangement joins TRBV29-1 to TRBJ2-7; 8 positions match TRBD2. Germline-derived CDR1 and CDR2 are SQVTM and ANQGSEA. V was pared by 6 bases and J by 3 bases, with 4 bases of the junction left unmatched. CDR3 length: 12 residues. CDR3 in amino acids: CSVQGTSYEQYF. In DNA, the CDR3 is TGCAGCGTCCAAGGGACTAGCTACGAGCAGTACTTC.

The V call is TRBV7-9, the J call TRBJ2-4; a possible D gene is TRBD2 (6 bases). CDR3 size: 13 residues. Germline CDR1 reads SEHNR; CDR2 reads FQNEAQ (reference sequence). The DNA of the CDR3 is TGTGCGTCAAGGTCGGGAGAGGGAAACATTCAGTACTTC. As protein: CASRSGEGNIQYF.

The chain joins TRBV5-1 to TRBJ2-3; no firm D call. This CDR3 has 11 residues. V gave up 2 bases and J gave up 3 bases, with 1 base separating them. Germline V gene data show CDR1 as SGHRS and CDR2 as YFSETQ. Here the CDR3 reads CASSLTDTQYF. The CDR3 coding sequence is TGCGCCAGCAGCTTAACAGATACGCAGTATTTT.

The chain joins TRBV10-3 to TRBJ2-7; weak D call: TRBD2 (5 bases). V lost 10 bases, J lost 1 base, and 20 bases lay in between. The CDR3 consists of 15 residues. Germline V CDR1 and CDR2: ENHRY, SYGVKD. CDR3 nucleotides: TGTGCCACCAATCCCCGGGGAAGAAGATCCTACGAGCAGTACTTC. Its protein is CATNPRGRRSYEQYF.